This record concerns one TCR beta chain sequence. The data belong to a study of blood T cell repertoires in COVID-19. Study in general: Samples of COVID-19 (acute and convalescent) were obtained from the United States, Italy and Spain. In each case, the material was cDNA or gDNA derived from T cells, B-cell-depleted T cells, or PBMCs.

The CDR3 loop spans 15 amino acids. Germline V CDR1 and CDR2: MDHEN, SYDVKM. The V end was cut by 2 bases, the J end by 7 bases, with 12 bases between. Original processing notes: Amplification of reference gene primers provided the estimated nucleated cell counts. Data came from immunoSEQ multiplex PCR; TCRdb stores just in-frame clones and leaves some out. That table furnishes V, J and clone size, whereas the DNA furnished D and trimming. This table has 55,000 to 90,000 clones, roughly 86% appearing once. The source material was peripheral blood. The J gene is TRBJ1-6, the V gene TRBV28, with D possibly being TRBD1 (5 bases). This TCR came from a woman in her sixties with acute or convalescent COVID-19. Here the CDR3 reads CASSLEGVLNSPLHF. As DNA, the CDR3 is TGTGCCAGCAGTTTAGAAGGGGTATTAAATTCACCCCTCCACTTT.